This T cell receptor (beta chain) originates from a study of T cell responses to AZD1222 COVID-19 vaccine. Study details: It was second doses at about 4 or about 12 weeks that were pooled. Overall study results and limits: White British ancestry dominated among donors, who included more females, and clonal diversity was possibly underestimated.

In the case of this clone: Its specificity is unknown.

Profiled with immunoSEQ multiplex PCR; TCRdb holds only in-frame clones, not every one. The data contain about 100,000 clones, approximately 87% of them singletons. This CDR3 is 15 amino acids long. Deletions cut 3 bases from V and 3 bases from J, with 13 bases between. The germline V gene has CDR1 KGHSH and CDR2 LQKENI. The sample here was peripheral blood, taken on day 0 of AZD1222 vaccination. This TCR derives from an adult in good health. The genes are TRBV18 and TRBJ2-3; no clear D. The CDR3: CASSPPRVGTDTQYF. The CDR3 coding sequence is TGTGCCAGCTCACCCCCTCGGGTTGGGACAGATACGCAGTATTTT.